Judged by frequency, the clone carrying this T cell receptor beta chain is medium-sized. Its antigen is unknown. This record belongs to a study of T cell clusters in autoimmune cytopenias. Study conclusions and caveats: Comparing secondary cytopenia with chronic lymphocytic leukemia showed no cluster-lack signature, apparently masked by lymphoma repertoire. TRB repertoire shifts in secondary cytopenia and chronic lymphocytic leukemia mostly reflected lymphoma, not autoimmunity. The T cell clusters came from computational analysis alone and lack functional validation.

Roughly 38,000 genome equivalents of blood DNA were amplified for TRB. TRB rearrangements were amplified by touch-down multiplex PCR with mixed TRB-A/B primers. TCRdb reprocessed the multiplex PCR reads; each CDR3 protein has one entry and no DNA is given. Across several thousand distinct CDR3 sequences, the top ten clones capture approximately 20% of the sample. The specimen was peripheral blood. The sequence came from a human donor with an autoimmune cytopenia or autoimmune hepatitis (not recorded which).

CDR3 loop: CASSLGSLRETQYF. The chain uses TRBV11-2 and TRBJ2-5; as DNA is missing, the TRBD1 call by TCRdb cannot be tested. This CDR3 spans 14 amino acids. Looked up from germline, CDR1 is SGHAT and CDR2 is FQNNGV.